The 13 T cell receptor beta chains given below trace back to one sample, sequenced in a study of blood T cell repertoires in COVID-19. Sequencing was performed with immunoSEQ multiplex PCR; in TCRdb, only in-frame clones are kept and a portion is missing. The sample lists some 190,000 clones, approximately 80% occurring once. The sequenced material came from peripheral blood. These receptors were taken from a woman aged 45-60 years with active or convalescent COVID-19.

The V call is TRBV9, the J call TRBJ2-3, with 11 bases matching TRBD1. CDR3 length: 16 residues. The ends lost 0 bases at V and 1 base at J; junction bases unmatched: 1. Looked up from germline, CDR1 is SGDLS and CDR2 is YYNGEE. CDR3 in DNA: TGTGCCAGCAGCGTAGGGACAGGGGGCGGCACAGATACGCAGTATTTT. Translating it yields CASSVGTGGGTDTQYF.

The CDR3 region has the DNA TGTGCCTGGAGCCTAAGAGGCCCTAACTATGGCTACACCTTC. It encodes CAWSLRGPNYGYTF. The chain has TRBV30 and TRBJ1-2, with D unclear. The CDR3 sequence is 14 residues long. Trimming removed 3 bases at V and 0 bases at J, with 11 bases between. CDR1 and CDR2 (germline): GTSNPN, SVGIG (reference sequence).

The DNA of the CDR3 is TGTGCCAGCAGAGGTACAGAAGCAACTAATGAAAAACTGTTTTTT. Translating gives CASRGTEATNEKLFF. The rearrangement uses TRBV5-8 and TRBJ1-4; D gene uncertain. V was cut by 5 bases and J by 0 bases, with 11 bases left in between. The CDR3 spans 15 residues. Looked up from germline, CDR1 is SGHTS and CDR2 is YDEGEE.

In its sample, this clone was seen once. The rearrangement joins TRBV30 to TRBJ1-1; D uncertain. CDR1 GTSNPN and CDR2 SVGIG come from the germline V gene (reference sequence). V was cut by 4 bases and J by 1 base, with 10 bases left in between. This CDR3 has 13 amino acids. The CDR3 DNA is TGTGCCTGGAACCGGGTTTCGAACACTGAAGCTTTCTTT. Its translation: CAWNRVSNTEAFF. Looking up the rest from reference TRBV30 and TRBJ1-1 gives the full variable domain: SQTIHQWPATLVQPVGSPLSLECTVEGTSNPNLYWYRQAAGRGLQLLFYSVGIGQISSEVPQNLSASRPQDRQFILSSKKLLLSDSGFYLCAWNRVSNTEAFFGQGTRLTVV.

This clone was observed once. The chain is built from TRBV30 and TRBJ2-5, with 12 bases lining up with TRBD1. Germline-derived CDR1 and CDR2 are GTSNPN and SVGIG (reference sequence). The CDR3 is made up of 15 amino acids. V gave up 2 bases and J gave up 5 bases; unmatched junction bases: 6. CDR3 DNA: TGTGCCTGGAGTCGGGGGACAGGGGGCCGGGAGACCCAGTACTTC. It codes for CAWSRGTGGRETQYF.

This chain uses TRBV7-3 with TRBJ1-1; the match to TRBD1 covers 7 bases. Losses at the gene ends were 5 bases for V and 1 base for J; bases not matched to a gene: 7. The CDR3 covers 15 residues. The germline V gene has CDR1 SGHTA and CDR2 FQGTGA. CDR3 loop: CASSPTGPSNTEAFF. The CDR3 region has the DNA TGTGCCAGCAGCCCGACAGGGCCCTCGAACACTGAAGCTTTCTTT.

V gene TRBV18 combines with J gene TRBJ1-3; 9 bases align to TRBD1. The V segment lost 2 bases and the J segment 6 bases; nucleotides outside the gene matches: 5. The CDR3 consists of 15 residues. CDR1 and CDR2 from the germline V gene are KGHSH and LQKENI. CDR3 sequence (DNA): TGTGCCAGCTCACCAGAGGGACAGGGATTAAACACCATATATTTT. The encoded protein is CASSPEGQGLNTIYF.

In this sample, this clone turned up a few times. The chain joins TRBV14 to TRBJ1-2, with 9 bases matching TRBD1. The V and J ends lost 3 bases and 8 bases, in that order; junction bases with no gene match: 10. Per germline, CDR1 SGHDN and CDR2 FVKESK. CDR3 length equals 15 residues. The CDR3 DNA reads TGTGCCAGCAGCCAGCAGCACACAGGGGGCTTCGGCTACACCTTC. The encoded protein is CASSQQHTGGFGYTF.

The chain is built from TRBV4-3 and TRBJ1-1; a weak D match, TRBD1 (6 bases). Trimming removed 2 bases at V and 4 bases at J, with 14 bases between. Germline CDR1 LGHNA, CDR2 YSLEER. The CDR3 covers 15 residues. CDR3 DNA: TGCGCCAGCAGCCAATCCCAGGGGCCGGGCACTGAAGCTTTCTTT. It codes for CASSQSQGPGTEAFF.

The chain carries TRBV5-1 and TRBJ2-1, with TRBD2 identical over 8 bases. V shed 4 bases and J 0 bases; nucleotides not matched to a gene: 12. The germline CDR1 and CDR2 sequences are SGHRS and YFSETQ. The CDR3 is 18 residues long. The CDR3 loop reads CASSPSVVAGSSYNEQFF. CDR3 bases: TGCGCCAGCAGCCCATCGGTCGTAGCGGGGAGCTCCTACAATGAGCAGTTCTTC.

This chain uses TRBV18 with TRBJ1-6; 8 bases agree with TRBD1. CDR1 is KGHSH, CDR2 LQKENI, per germline. V gave up 5 bases and J gave up 6 bases; unmatched junction bases: 3. The length of the CDR3 is 14 residues. CDR3 in DNA: TGTGCCAGCTCAAAGGACAGGGCTAATTCACCCCTCCACTTT. Translation: CASSKDRANSPLHF.

This chain uses TRBV14 with TRBJ1-2, with a tentative D call TRBD1 (6 bases). V dropped 4 bases and J dropped 8 bases, with 17 bases sitting between them. CDR1 SGHDN and CDR2 FVKESK come from the germline V gene. There are 14 residues in the CDR3. This CDR3 is CASSLRGATGGYTF. Here the CDR3 DNA reads TGTGCCAGCAGCCTCCGGGGGGCCACCGGGGGCTACACCTTC. Together with reference TRBV14 and TRBJ1-2, the CDR3 gives the full variable domain: EAGVTQFPSHSVIEKGQTVTLRCDPISGHDNLYWYRRVMGKEIKFLLHFVKESKQDESGMPNNRFLAERTGGTYSTLKVQPAELEDSGVYFCASSLRGATGGYTFGSGTRLTVV.

CDR3 region: CASSFEDRPNGYTF. Here the CDR3 DNA reads TGTGCCAGCAGCTTCGAGGACAGGCCCAATGGCTACACCTTC. The chain links TRBV5-8 to TRBJ1-2, with TRBD1 matching over 7 bases. Per germline, CDR1 SGHTS and CDR2 YDEGEE. The CDR3 runs 14 residues. Trimming cost V 2 bases and J 6 bases; bases outside gene matches: 7.